This T cell receptor beta chain was profiled in a study of cytomegalovirus exposure and HLA in healthy donors. Whole-study context: An early release of data contained about 85 million unique TCRs, which came from HLA-typed donors.

Primers included in the PCR were 60 Vbeta and 13 Jbeta primers. Measured with immunoSEQ multiplex PCR; TCRdb has only the in-frame clones, and not every one. Of under 150,000 clones in the sample, about four fifths were seen once. Per germline, CDR1 MNHGY and CDR2 SAAAGT. Trimming left V 7 bases short and J 10 bases short, with 11 bases between. The CDR3 is made up of 11 amino acids. The sequencing input was PBMCs. This rearrangement joins TRBV6-8 to TRBJ2-1, with TRBD2 as a possible D gene (6 bases). The clonotype originates from a man aged 30-40 years in good health and CMV-seronegative. CDR3 loop: CASTKRGEQFF. In nucleotides, the CDR3 is TGTGCCAGCACCAAACGGGGGGAGCAGTTCTTC.